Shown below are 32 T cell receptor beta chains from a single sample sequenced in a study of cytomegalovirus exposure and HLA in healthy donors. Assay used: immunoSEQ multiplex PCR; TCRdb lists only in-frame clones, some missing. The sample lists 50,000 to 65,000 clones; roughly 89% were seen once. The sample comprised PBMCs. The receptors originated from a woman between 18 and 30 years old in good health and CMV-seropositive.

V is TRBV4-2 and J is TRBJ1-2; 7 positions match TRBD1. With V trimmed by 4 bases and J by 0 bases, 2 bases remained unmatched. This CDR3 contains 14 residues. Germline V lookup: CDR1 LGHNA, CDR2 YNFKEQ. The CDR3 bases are TGTGCCAGCAGCCGGGACAGAGCTAACTATGGCTACACCTTC. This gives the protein CASSRDRANYGYTF.

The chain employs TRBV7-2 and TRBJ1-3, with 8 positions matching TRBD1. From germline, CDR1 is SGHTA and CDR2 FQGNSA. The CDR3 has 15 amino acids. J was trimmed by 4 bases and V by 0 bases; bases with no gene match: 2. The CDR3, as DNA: TGTGCCAGCAGCTTAGCAGGGACAGGCGGAAACACCATATATTTT. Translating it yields CASSLAGTGGNTIYF.

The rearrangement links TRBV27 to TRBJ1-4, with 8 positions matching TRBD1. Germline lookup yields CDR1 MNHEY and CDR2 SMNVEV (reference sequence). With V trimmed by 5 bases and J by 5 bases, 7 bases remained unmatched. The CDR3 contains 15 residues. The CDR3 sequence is CASSPGTGRNEKLFF. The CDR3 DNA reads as TGTGCCAGCAGTCCCGGGACAGGAAGAAATGAAAAACTGTTTTTT.

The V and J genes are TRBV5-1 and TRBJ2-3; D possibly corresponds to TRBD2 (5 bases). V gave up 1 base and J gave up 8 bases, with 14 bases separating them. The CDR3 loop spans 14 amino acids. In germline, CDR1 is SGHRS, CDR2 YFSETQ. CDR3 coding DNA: TGCGCCAGCAGCTTGATGGGCTTTGGGAGTACGCAGTATTTT. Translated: CASSLMGFGSTQYF.

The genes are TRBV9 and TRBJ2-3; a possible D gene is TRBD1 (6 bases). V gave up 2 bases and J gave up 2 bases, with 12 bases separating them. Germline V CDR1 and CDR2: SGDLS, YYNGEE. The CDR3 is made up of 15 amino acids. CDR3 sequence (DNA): TGTGCCAGCAGCGTCAGGGGTCCCTCCACAGATACGCAGTATTTT. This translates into CASSVRGPSTDTQYF.

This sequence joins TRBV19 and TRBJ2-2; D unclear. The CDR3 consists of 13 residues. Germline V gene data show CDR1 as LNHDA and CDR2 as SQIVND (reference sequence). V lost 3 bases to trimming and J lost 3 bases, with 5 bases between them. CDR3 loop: CASSIQDTGELFF. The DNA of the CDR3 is TGTGCCAGTAGTATCCAGGACACCGGGGAGCTGTTTTTT.

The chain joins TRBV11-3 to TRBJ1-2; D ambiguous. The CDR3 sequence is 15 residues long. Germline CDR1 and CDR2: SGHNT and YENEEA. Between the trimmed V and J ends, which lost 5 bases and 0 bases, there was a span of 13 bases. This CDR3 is CASSPPPVANYGYTF. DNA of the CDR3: TGTGCCAGCAGCCCCCCCCCTGTTGCTAACTATGGCTACACCTTC. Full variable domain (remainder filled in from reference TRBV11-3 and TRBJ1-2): EAGVVQSPRYKIIEKKQPVAFWCNPISGHNTLYWYLQNLGQGPELLIRYENEEAVDDSQLPKDRFSAERLKGVDSTLKIQPAELGDSAVYLCASSPPPVANYGYTFGSGTRLTVV.

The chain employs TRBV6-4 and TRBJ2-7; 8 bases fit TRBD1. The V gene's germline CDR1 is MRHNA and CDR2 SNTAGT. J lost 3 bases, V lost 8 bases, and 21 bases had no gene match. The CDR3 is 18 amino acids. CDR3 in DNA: TGTGCCAGCGGCCAAAGCGATAGTCCGGACAGGGCTAACTACGAGCAGTACTTC. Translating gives CASGQSDSPDRANYEQYF.

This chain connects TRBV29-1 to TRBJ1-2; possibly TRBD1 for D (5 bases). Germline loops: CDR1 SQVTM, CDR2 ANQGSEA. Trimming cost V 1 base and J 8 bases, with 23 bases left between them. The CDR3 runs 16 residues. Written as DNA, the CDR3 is TGCAGCGTTGAAGGGGCTGGGAGGGGCTCGATCGACGGCTACACCTTC. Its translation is CSVEGAGRGSIDGYTF. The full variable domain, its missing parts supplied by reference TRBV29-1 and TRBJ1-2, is SAVISQKPSRDICQRGTSLTIQCQVDSQVTMMFWYRQQPGQSLTLIATANQGSEATYESGFVIDKFPISRPNLTFSTLTVSNMSPEDSSIYLCSVEGAGRGSIDGYTFGSGTRLTVV.

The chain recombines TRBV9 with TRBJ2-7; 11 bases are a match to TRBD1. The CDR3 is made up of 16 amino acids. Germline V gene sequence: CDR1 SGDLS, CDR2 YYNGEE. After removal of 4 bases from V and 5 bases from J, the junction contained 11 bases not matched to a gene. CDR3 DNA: TGTGCCAGCAGCCAGCCCGCCGGGACAGGGGGTAACGAGCAGTACTTC. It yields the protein CASSQPAGTGGNEQYF.

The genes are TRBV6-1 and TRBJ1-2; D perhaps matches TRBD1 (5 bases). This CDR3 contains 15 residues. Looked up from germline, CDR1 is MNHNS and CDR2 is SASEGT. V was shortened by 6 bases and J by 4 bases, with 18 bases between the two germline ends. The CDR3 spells CASRPGPGLTYGYTF. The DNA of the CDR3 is TGTGCCAGCAGGCCAGGGCCAGGGTTGACCTATGGCTACACCTTC.

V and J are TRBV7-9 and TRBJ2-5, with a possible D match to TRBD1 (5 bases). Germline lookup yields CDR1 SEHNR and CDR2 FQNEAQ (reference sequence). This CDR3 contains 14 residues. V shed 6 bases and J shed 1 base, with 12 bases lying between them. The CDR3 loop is CASRHMGPQETQYF. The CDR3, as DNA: TGTGCCAGCAGACACATGGGGCCCCAAGAGACCCAGTACTTC.

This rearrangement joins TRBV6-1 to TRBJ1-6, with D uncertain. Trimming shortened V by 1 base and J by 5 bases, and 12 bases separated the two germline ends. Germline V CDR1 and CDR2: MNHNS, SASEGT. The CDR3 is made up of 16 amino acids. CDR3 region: CASSEVRVRNNSPLHF. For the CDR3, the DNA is TGTGCCAGCAGTGAAGTTCGGGTCAGAAATAATTCACCCCTCCACTTT.

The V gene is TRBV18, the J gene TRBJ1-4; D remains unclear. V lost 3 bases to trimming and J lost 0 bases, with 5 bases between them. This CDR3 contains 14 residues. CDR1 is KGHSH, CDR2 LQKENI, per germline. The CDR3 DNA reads TGTGCCAGCTCACCCCCGGCAACTAATGAAAAACTGTTTTTT. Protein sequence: CASSPPATNEKLFF.

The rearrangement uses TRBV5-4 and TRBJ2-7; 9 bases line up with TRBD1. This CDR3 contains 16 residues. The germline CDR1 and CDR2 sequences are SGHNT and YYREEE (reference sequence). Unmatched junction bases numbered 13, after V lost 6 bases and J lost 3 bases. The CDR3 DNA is TGTGCCAGCAACAAATTTCAGGACAGGGGAAACTACGAGCAGTACTTC. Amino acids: CASNKFQDRGNYEQYF.

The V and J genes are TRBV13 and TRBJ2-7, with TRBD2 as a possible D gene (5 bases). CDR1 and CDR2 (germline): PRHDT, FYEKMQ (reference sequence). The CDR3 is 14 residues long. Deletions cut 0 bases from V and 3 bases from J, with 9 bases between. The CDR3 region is CASSLGRGGYEQYF. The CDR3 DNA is TGTGCCAGCAGCTTAGGCCGTGGAGGCTACGAGCAGTACTTC.

Here the CDR3 DNA reads TGTGCCAGCAGCGCTCAGGGGGCGCAAGGCGGGGAGCTGTTTTTT. Translated, it gives CASSAQGAQGGELFF. The rearrangement joins TRBV9 to TRBJ2-2, with 8 bases that match TRBD1. Trimming at V came to 3 bases and at J to 7 bases, leaving 8 bases not matched to a gene. Germline lookup yields CDR1 SGDLS and CDR2 YYNGEE. The CDR3 sequence is 15 residues long.

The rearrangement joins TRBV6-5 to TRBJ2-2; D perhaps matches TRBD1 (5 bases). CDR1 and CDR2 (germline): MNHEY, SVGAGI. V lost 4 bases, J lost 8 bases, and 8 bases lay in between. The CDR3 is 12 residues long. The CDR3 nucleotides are TGTGCCAGCAGTTGGCAGGGTGGGGAGCTGTTTTTT. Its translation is CASSWQGGELFF.

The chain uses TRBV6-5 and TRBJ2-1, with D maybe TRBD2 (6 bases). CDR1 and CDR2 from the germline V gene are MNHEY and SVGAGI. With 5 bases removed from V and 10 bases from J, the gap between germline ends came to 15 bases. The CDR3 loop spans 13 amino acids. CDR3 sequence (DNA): TGTGCCAGCAGTAAGACTAGGCTAGGGGAGCAGTTCTTC. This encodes CASSKTRLGEQFF.

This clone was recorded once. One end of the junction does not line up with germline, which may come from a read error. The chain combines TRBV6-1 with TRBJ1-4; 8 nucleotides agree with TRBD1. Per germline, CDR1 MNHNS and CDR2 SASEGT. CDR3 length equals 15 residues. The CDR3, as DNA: TGTGCCAGCAGAGAAGACAGGGGCCGGGTTGAAAAACTGTTTTTT. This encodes CASREDRGRVEKLFF.

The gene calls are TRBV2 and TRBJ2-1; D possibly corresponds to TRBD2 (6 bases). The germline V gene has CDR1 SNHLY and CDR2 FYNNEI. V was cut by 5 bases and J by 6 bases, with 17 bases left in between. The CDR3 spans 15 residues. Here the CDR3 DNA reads TGTGCCAGCAGTTACTTGGGGAGGTCGATCAATGAGCAGTTCTTC. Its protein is CASSYLGRSINEQFF.

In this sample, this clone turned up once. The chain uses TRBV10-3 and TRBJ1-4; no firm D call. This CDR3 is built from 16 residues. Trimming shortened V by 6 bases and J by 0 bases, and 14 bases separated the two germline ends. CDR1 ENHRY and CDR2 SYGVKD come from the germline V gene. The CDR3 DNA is TGTGCCATCAGCGGGAAGCTGGTTGCAACTAATGAAAAACTGTTTTTT. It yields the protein CAISGKLVATNEKLFF.

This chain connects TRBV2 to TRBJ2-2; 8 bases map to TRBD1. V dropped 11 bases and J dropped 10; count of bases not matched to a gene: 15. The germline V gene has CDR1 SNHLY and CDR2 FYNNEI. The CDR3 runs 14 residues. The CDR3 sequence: CACSPRTGIKELFF. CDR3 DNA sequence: TGTGCCTGCTCCCCCCGGACAGGGATCAAGGAGCTGTTTTTT.

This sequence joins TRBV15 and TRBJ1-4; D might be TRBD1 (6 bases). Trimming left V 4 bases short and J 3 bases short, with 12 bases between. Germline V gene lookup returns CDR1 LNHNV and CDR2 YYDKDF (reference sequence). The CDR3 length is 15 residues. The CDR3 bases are TGTGCCACCAGCAAGCCAGGGGCCTCTAATGAAAAACTGTTTTTT. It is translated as CATSKPGASNEKLFF.

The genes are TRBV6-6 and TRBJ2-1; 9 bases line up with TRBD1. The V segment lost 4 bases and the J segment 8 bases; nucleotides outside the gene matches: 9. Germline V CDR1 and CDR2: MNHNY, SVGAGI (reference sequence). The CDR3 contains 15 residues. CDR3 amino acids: CASSLPGQGRDEQFF. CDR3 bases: TGTGCCAGCAGTTTACCGGGACAGGGAAGGGATGAGCAGTTCTTC.

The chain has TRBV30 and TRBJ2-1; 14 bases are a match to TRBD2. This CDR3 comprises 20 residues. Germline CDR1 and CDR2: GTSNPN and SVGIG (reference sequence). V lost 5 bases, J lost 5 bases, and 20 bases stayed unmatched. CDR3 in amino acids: CAWWGLAGVNHSTGHNEQFF. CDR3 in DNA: TGTGCCTGGTGGGGACTAGCGGGGGTGAATCATTCAACAGGCCACAATGAGCAGTTCTTC.

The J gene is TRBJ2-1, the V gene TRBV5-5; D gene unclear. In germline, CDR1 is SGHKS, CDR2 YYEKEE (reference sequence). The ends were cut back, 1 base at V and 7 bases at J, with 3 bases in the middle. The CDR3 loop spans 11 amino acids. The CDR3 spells CASSLLNEQFF. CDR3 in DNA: TGTGCCAGCAGCTTGCTTAATGAGCAGTTCTTC. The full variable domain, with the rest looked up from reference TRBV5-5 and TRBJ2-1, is DAGVTQSPTHLIKTRGQQVTLRCSPISGHKSVSWYQQVLGQGPQFIFQYYEKEERGRGNFPDRFSARQFPNYSSELNVNALLLGDSALYLCASSLLNEQFFGPGTRLTVL.

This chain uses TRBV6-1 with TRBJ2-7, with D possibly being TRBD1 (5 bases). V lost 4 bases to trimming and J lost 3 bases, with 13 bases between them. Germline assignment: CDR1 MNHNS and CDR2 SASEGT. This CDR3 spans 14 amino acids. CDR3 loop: CASSVRQTVYEQYF. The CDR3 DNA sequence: TGTGCCAGCAGTGTGCGTCAGACAGTCTACGAGCAGTACTTC.

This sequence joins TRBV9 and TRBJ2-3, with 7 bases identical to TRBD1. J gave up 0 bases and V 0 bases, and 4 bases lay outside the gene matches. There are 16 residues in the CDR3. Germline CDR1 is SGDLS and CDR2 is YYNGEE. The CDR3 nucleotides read TGTGCCAGCAGCGTAGTTCCAGGGGGTAGCACAGATACGCAGTATTTT. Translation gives CASSVVPGGSTDTQYF.

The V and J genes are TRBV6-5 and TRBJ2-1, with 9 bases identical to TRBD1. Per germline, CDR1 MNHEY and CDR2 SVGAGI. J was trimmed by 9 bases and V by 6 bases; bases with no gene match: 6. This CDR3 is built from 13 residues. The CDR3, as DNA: TGTGCCAGCAGCTTACAGGGGGCGGTTGAGCAGTTCTTC. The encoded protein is CASSLQGAVEQFF.

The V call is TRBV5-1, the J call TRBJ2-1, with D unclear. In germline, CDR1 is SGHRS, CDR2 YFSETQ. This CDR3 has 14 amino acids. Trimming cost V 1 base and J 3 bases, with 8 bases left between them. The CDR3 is CASSLLNSYNEQFF. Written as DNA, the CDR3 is TGCGCCAGCAGCTTGCTTAACAGCTACAATGAGCAGTTCTTC.

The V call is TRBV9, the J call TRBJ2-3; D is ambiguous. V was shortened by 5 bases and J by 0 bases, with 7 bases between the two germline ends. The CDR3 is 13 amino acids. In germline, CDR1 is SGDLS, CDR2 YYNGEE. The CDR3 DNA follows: TGTGCCAGCAGTTTCGTAAGCACAGATACGCAGTATTTT. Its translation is CASSFVSTDTQYF.